These T cell receptor beta chains were read from a single sample in a study of T cell clones after liver transplantation. The protocol was immunoSEQ multiplex PCR, while the TCRdb copy is restricted to in-frame clones and leaves out a portion. The sample has tens of thousands of clones; under 90% are singletons. Sequencing used CD4+ T cells from blood, obtained 12 months after liver transplant. The receptors come from a human patient who received a liver transplant. Certain T cells may be donor cells from the graft. The CDR3 runs from the conserved cysteine through the conserved F or W. A D gene is named only where the DNA matches it firmly. Clone sizes are given selectively: once, few, many, or a class where the clone is expanded.

V: TRBV19; D: TRBD1; J: TRBJ2-1; size: .; DNA: TGTGCCAGTAGGACCCGGGACAGGGTCGGTGAGCAGTTCTTC; CDR3: CASRTRDRVGEQFF
V: TRBV7-9; D: .; J: TRBJ1-1; size: .; DNA: TGTGCCAGCAGCTCGACCACCCTAGTAGGCACTGAAGCTTTCTTT; CDR3: CASSSTTLVGTEAFF
V: TRBV15; D: .; J: TRBJ2-1; size: .; DNA: TGTGCCACCAGCAGAGAGTTAGTTTGGCCCTCCTACAATGAGCAGTTCTTC; CDR3: CATSRELVWPSYNEQFF
V: TRBV5-1; D: TRBD2; J: TRBJ2-5; size: .; DNA: TGCGCCAGCAGCTTGGGTGTAGCGGGAGACCAGGGGACCCAGTACTTC; CDR3: CASSLGVAGDQGTQYF
V: TRBV5-1; D: .; J: TRBJ2-7; size: .; DNA: TGCGCCAGCAGCTTGGTGGTCGGACCCGAGCAGTACTTC; CDR3: CASSLVVGPEQYF
V: TRBV29-1; D: .; J: TRBJ2-5; size: .; DNA: TGCAGCGTTGAAGGTTCTTGGGCCCAGTACTTC; CDR3: CSVEGSWAQYF
V: TRBV7-8; D: TRBD1; J: TRBJ2-7; size: .; DNA: TGTGCCAGCAGCGTGGGACAGGGGGCGCGGTCCTACGAGCAGTACTTC; CDR3: CASSVGQGARSYEQYF
V: TRBV11-2; D: .; J: TRBJ2-5; size: .; DNA: TGTGCCAGCAGCTTAAATCCCCCGGCAGGGCGGGGAGAGACCCAGTACTTC; CDR3: CASSLNPPAGRGETQYF
V: TRBV9; D: TRBD1; J: TRBJ2-5; size: .; DNA: TGTGCCAGCAGCGTGAGTGGACAGGGGGCGAGAGGAGAGACCCAGTACTTC; CDR3: CASSVSGQGARGETQYF
V: TRBV6-1; D: .; J: TRBJ2-7; size: .; DNA: TGTGCCAGCAGTGGCAGGGGACTTGCCTACGAGCAGTACTTC; CDR3: CASSGRGLAYEQYF
V: TRBV19; D: .; J: TRBJ2-1; size: once; DNA: TGTGCCAGTAGTCCTCGGGACCCCTTGTCCCTTAATGAGCAGTTCTTC; CDR3: CASSPRDPLSLNEQFF
V: TRBV28; D: .; J: TRBJ2-5; size: .; DNA: TGTGCCAGCAGTTTATCGGAGACCCAGTACTTC; CDR3: CASSLSETQYF
V: TRBV30; D: .; J: TRBJ2-1; size: .; DNA: TGTGCCTGGAGTGTAATAGGACGGGCGGTATACTACAATGAGCAGTTCTTC; CDR3: CAWSVIGRAVYYNEQFF
V: TRBV9; D: TRBD1; J: TRBJ2-1; size: .; DNA: TGTGCCAGCAGGTACGGACAGGGTGAGTCTGCGGGAGAGCAGTTCTTC; CDR3: CASRYGQGESAGEQFF
V: TRBV19; D: .; J: TRBJ2-2; size: .; DNA: TGTGCCAGTAGTATCCGGGCCGGGGAGCTGTTTTTT; CDR3: CASSIRAGELFF
V: TRBV29-1; D: .; J: TRBJ1-1; size: .; DNA: TGCAGCGTTCTGGGGGTGTCGAACACTGAAGCTTTCTTT; CDR3: CSVLGVSNTEAFF
V: TRBV28; D: .; J: TRBJ1-2; size: .; DNA: TGTGCCAGCAGTTTCTCACGGTACTATGGCTACACCTTC; CDR3: CASSFSRYYGYTF
V: TRBV18; D: .; J: TRBJ1-4; size: .; DNA: TGTGCCAGCTCCCGCGCGGGAAGCACTAATGAAAAACTGTTTTTT; CDR3: CASSRAGSTNEKLFF
V: TRBV18; D: TRBD2; J: TRBJ2-5; size: .; DNA: TGTGCCAGCTCACCAAGGCTAGCGGAGATAGAGACCCAGTACTTC; CDR3: CASSPRLAEIETQYF
V: TRBV7-3; D: .; J: TRBJ2-3; size: .; DNA: TGTGCCAGCAGCCAAACAACGGCCCAGACGCAGTATTTT; CDR3: CASSQTTAQTQYF
V: TRBV2; D: TRBD2; J: TRBJ2-3; size: .; DNA: TGTGCCAGCAGTGAAATTTCACTAGCGGGAGGGCCGAGAGATACGCAGTATTTT; CDR3: CASSEISLAGGPRDTQYF
V: TRBV29-1; D: .; J: TRBJ2-5; size: .; DNA: TGCACCATACAGGGAGTGGGAGAGACCCAGTACTTC; CDR3: CTIQGVGETQYF
V: TRBV14; D: TRBD2; J: TRBJ2-7; size: .; DNA: TGTGCCAGCAGCCCCAGGCGGACTAGCGGGCCCTCCTACGAGCAGTACTTC; CDR3: CASSPRRTSGPSYEQYF
V: TRBV6-5; D: TRBD1; J: TRBJ2-7; size: .; DNA: TGTGCCAGCAGTTCCCGGGACAGGGGGATTAGTTACTTC; CDR3: CASSSRDRGISYF
V: TRBV18; D: TRBD2; J: TRBJ2-2; size: .; DNA: TGTGCCAGCTCCCCAGGGGTAGCGGGAAGAACCGGGGAGCTGTTTTTT; CDR3: CASSPGVAGRTGELFF
V: TRBV6-6; D: .; J: TRBJ2-5; size: .; DNA: TGTGCCAGCAGACGAGGGACTTATTTACCGGAGACCCAGTACTTC; CDR3: CASRRGTYLPETQYF
V: TRBV15; D: .; J: TRBJ2-4; size: once; DNA: TGTGCCACCAGCAGAGAAGTGGGGGCAGGAAACATTCAGTACTTC; CDR3: CATSREVGAGNIQYF
V: TRBV28; D: .; J: TRBJ1-2; size: .; DNA: TGTGCCAGCAGTCCTGGGACGGGACATTATGGCTACACCTTC; CDR3: CASSPGTGHYGYTF
V: TRBV11-2; D: TRBD2; J: TRBJ2-7; size: .; DNA: TGTGCCAGCAGCGCCCAACTAGCGGTTACCTACGAGCAGTACTTC; CDR3: CASSAQLAVTYEQYF
V: TRBV23-1; D: .; J: TRBJ1-3; size: .; DNA: TGCGCCAGCACCACGACGGAGGGTCCTGGAAACACCATATATTTT; CDR3: CASTTTEGPGNTIYF
V: TRBV4-2; D: TRBD2; J: TRBJ2-7; size: once; DNA: TGTGCCAGCAGCCAAGATATAGCGGGGGGGAGGAACGAGCAGTACTTC; CDR3: CASSQDIAGGRNEQYF
V: TRBV14; D: .; J: TRBJ2-1; size: .; DNA: TGTGCCAGCAGCCAAGCCGGGACACCTTACAATGAGCAGTTCTTC; CDR3: CASSQAGTPYNEQFF
V: TRBV7-8; D: .; J: TRBJ1-1; size: .; DNA: TGTGCCAGCAGAACACTGAACACTGAAGCTTTCTTT; CDR3: CASRTLNTEAFF
V: TRBV5-4; D: .; J: TRBJ2-7; size: once; DNA: TGTGCCAGCAGCTTGGGGGGAGTTAGCGGTGACGAGCAGTACTTC; CDR3: CASSLGGVSGDEQYF